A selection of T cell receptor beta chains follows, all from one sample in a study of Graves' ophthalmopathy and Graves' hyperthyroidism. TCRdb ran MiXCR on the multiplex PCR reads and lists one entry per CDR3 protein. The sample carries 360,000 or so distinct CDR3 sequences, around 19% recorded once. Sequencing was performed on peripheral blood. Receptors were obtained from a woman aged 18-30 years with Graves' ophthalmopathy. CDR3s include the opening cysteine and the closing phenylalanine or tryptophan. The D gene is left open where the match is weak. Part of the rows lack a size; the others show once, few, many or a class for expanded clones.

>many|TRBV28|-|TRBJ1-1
TGTGCCAGCAGTTTTGGCACAGGGTCTACGAACACTGAAGCTTTCTTT
CASSFGTGSTNTEAFF
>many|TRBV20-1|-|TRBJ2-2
TGCAGTGCTAGAGTGGTTTTGGGGACCCTCAACACCGGGGAGCTGTTTTTT
CSARVVLGTLNTGELFF
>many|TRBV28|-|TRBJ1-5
TGTGCCAGCAGCGAATACAGGGCAGCGCAGCCCCAGCATTTT
CASSEYRAAQPQHF
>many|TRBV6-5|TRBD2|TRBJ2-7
TGTGCCAGCAGTTACTCGTTTGGTAGCGGGGGAGTCTACGAGCAGTACTTC
CASSYSFGSGGVYEQYF
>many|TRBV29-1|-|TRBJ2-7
TGCAGCGTTGTAAGAGCCGACGAGCAGTACTTC
CSVVRADEQYF
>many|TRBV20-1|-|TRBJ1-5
TGCAGTGCTGGGGGTGGGGGTTGGCAGCCCCAGCATTTT
CSAGGGGWQPQHF
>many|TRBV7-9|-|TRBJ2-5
TGTGCCAGCAGTTACCTGGGGGCCCGTGTGTCAGAGACCCAGTACTTC
CASSYLGARVSETQYF
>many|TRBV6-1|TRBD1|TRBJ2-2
TGTGCCAGCAGTCGGGGGCAGGGGGCGATTACTGGGGAGCTGTTTTTT
CASSRGQGAITGELFF
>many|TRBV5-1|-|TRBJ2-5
TGCGCCAGCAGCTTTAGCGGCACCCAGGGAGAGACCCAGTACTTC
CASSFSGTQGETQYF
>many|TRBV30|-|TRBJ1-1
TGTGCCTGTACGGACAGCTTGAACACTGAAGCTTTCTTT
CACTDSLNTEAFF
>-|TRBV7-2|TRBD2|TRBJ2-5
TGTGCCAGCAGCTTAGGTAGCGGGAGGCTGGAGACCCAGTACTTC
CASSLGSGRLETQYF
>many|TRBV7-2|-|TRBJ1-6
TGTGCCAGCAGCTTAGAGGGCAGGGTCCCAAATTCACCCCTCCACTTT
CASSLEGRVPNSPLHF
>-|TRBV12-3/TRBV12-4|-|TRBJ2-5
TGTGCCAGCAGCCCTATAGGAGGAGGGGGAGAGACCCAGTACTTC
CASSPIGGGGETQYF
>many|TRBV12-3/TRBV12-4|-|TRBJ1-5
TGTGCCAGCAGTATGAATAACAATCAGCCCCAGCATTTT
CASSMNNNQPQHF
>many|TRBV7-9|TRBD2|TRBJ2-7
TGTGCCAGCAGCTCCGAGCTTAGCGGGAACTACGAGCAGTACTTC
CASSSELSGNYEQYF
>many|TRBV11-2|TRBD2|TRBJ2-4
TGTGCCAGCAGCTTAGATCCCGGACTAGCGGGGGGCCGGGTCTTGGACATTCAGTACTTC
CASSLDPGLAGGRVLDIQYF
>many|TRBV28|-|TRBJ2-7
TGTGCCAGCAGCCAGCCCAGGGGTTCGGAGGAGCAGTACTTC
CASSQPRGSEEQYF
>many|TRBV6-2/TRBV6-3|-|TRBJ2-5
TGTGCCAGCAGTTACTCGGCGACGGGTCAAGAGACCCAGTACTTC
CASSYSATGQETQYF
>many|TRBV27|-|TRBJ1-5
TGTGCCAGCAGTTTCCGGAGCCCCGACAATCAGCCCCAGCATTTT
CASSFRSPDNQPQHF
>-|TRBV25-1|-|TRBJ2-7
TGTGCCAGCAGTGAATATCCCAGGGGCGACGAGCAGTACTTC
CASSEYPRGDEQYF
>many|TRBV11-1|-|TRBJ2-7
TGTGCCAGCAGCTTAGAGGGGATCTCCTACGAGCAGTACTTC
CASSLEGISYEQYF
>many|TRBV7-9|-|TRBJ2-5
TGTGCCAGCAGCAATACCGGACAAGAGACCCAGTACTTC
CASSNTGQETQYF
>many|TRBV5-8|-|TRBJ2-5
TGTGCCAGCAGGACCGGACAGCTTTGGGAGACCCAGTACTTC
CASRTGQLWETQYF
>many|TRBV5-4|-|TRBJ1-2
TGTGCCAGCAGCCCAGGGACGGGAATGGGCTATGGCTACACCTTC
CASSPGTGMGYGYTF
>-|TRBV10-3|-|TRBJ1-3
TGTGCCATCAGTGCGTGGGGCAGCCGAAACACCATATATTTT
CAISAWGSRNTIYF
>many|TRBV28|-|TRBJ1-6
TGTGCCAGCAGTTTAGTCTTAGAAAAGTTCGGGGCGGCTTCACCCCTCCACTTT
CASSLVLEKFGAASPLHF
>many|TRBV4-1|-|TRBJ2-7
TGCGCCAGCAGCCAAGGGGCAGGGGAGGACGAGCAGTACTTC
CASSQGAGEDEQYF
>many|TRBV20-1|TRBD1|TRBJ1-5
TGCAGTGCTGCAACAGGGGCCGCCGAACTTCAGCCCCAGCATTTT
CSAATGAAELQPQHF
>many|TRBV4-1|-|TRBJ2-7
TGCGCCAGCAGCCTACGAGACCGACAGGATCGCGAGCAGTACTTC
CASSLRDRQDREQYF
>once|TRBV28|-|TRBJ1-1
TGTGCCAGCAGTTTAATTGGGACGGGCACTGAAGCTTTCTTT
CASSLIGTGTEAFF
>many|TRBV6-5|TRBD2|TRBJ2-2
TGTGCCAGCAGTTATCTCGCGGGAGCCACCGGGGAGCTGTTTTTT
CASSYLAGATGELFF
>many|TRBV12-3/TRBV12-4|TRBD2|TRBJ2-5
TGTGCCAGCAGCTCCCCCAGCGGGGGGGTGAAGACCCAGTACTTC
CASSSPSGGVKTQYF
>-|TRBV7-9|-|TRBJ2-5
TGTGCCAGCAGCGTAGGAGTTGCCTCAGAGACCCAGTACTTC
CASSVGVASETQYF
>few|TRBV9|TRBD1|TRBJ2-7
TGTGCCAGCAGCGTAGGGACAGGCACCTACGAGCAGTACTTC
CASSVGTGTYEQYF
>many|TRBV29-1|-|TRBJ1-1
TGCAGCGGGGGGGACACTGAAGCTTTCTTT
CSGGDTEAFF
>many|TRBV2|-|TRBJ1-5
TGTGCCAGCAGGGGGACACGGGAGGCGCCCCAGCATTTT
CASRGTREAPQHF
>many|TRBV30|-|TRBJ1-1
TGTGCCTGGAGACCGGACAGGAACACTGAAGCTTTCTTT
CAWRPDRNTEAFF
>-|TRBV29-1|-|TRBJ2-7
TGCAGCGTTCGTGTGGGGGGTTACGAGCAGTACTTC
CSVRVGGYEQYF
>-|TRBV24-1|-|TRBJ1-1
TGTGCCACCAGTGATACCGGGACTGAGACTGAAGCTTTCTTT
CATSDTGTETEAFF
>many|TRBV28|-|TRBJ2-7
TGTGCCAGCCTCCGCCGAGCCGGCGAGCAGTACTTC
CASLRRAGEQYF
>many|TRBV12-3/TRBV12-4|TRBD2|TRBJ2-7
TGTGCCAGCAGCCCTCGACTAGCGGGCCAAGTGGTCTACGAGCAGTACTTC
CASSPRLAGQVVYEQYF
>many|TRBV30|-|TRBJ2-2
TGTGCCTGGAGGGGGACAATAGACACCGGGGAGCTGTTTTTT
CAWRGTIDTGELFF
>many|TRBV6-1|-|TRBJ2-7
TGTGCCAGCAGACCCCTGTATCTCCCGGACGAGCAGTACTTC
CASRPLYLPDEQYF